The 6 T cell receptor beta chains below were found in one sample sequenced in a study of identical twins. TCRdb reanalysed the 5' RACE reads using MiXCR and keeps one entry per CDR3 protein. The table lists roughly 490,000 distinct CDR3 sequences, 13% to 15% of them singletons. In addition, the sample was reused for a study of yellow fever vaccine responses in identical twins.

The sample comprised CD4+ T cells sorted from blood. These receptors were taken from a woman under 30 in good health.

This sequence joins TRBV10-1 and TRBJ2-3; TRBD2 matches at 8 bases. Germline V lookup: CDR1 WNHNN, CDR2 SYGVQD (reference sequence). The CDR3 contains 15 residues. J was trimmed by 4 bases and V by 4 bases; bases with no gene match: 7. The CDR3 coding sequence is TGCGCCAGCAGTGGGTATAGCGGGAACGCAGATACGCAGTATTTT. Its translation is CASSGYSGNADTQYF.

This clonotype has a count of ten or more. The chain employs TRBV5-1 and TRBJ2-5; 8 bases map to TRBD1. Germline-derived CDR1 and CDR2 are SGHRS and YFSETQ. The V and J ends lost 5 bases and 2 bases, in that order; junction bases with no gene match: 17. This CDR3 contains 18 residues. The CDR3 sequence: CASRPTFARQGSQETQYF. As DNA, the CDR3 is TGCGCCAGCAGACCCACGTTTGCGAGACAGGGGTCACAAGAGACCCAGTACTTC.

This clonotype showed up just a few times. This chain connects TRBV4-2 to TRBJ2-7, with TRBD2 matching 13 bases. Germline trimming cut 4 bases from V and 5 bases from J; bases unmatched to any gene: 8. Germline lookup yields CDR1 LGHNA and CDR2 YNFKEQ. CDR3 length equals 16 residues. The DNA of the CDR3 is TGTGCCAGCAGCCTCCTAACTAGCGGGGGGGCAAACGAGCAGTACTTC. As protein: CASSLLTSGGANEQYF.

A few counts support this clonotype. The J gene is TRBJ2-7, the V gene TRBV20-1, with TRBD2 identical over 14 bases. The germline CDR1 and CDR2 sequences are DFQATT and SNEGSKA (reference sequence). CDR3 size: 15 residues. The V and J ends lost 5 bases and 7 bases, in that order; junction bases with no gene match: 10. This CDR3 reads CSAETTSGRASEQYF. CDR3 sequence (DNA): TGCAGTGCTGAAACGACTAGCGGGAGGGCGAGTGAGCAGTACTTC.

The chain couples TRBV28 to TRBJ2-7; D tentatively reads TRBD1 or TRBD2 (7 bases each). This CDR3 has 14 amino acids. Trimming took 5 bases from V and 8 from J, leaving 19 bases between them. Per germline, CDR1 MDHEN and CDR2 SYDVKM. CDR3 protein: CASSPYRGGRKQYF. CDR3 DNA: TGTGCCAGCAGTCCGTACAGGGGAGGGAGGAAGCAGTACTTC.

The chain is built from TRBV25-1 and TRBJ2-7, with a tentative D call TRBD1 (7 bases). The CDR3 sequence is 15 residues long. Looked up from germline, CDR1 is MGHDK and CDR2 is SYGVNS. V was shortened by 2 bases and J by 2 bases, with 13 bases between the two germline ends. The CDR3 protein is CASSEQGGIPYEQYF. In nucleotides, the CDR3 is TGTGCCAGCAGTGAACAGGGGGGAATACCCTACGAGCAGTACTTC.